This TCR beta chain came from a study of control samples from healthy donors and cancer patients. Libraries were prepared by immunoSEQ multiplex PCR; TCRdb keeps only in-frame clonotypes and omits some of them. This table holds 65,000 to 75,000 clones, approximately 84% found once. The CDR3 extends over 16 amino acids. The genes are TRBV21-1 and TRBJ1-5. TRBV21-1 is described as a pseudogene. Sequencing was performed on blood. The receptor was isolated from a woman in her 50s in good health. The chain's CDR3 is CASSKGQGLGGQPQHF. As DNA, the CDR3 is TGTGCCAGCAGCAAAGGACAGGGCCTCGGGGGGCAGCCCCAGCATTTT.